The T cell receptor (beta chain) described here comes from a study of molecular identifiers for immune sequencing clone quantification. Overall study findings and caveats: Spiked Jurkat TCR RNA equal to one cell could reportedly be picked out among approximately 980,000 naive cells.

Naive CD8 T cells were picked out by sorting for CD8+CD4-CCR7+CD45RA+. Comment on this clonotype: Its antigen is still unknown.

MiXCR, run by TCRdb on the PCR reads, gives a single entry per CDR3 protein. The sample lists around 470,000 distinct CDR3 sequences, about a quarter seen once, with around 0.76% in the top ten. The V and J ends lost 6 bases and 9 bases respectively, with 13 bases between them. Germline loops: CDR1 SGHRS, CDR2 YFSETQ. The CDR3 contains 12 residues. The clonotype originates from a human donor in good health. Some libraries in this study had Jurkat cell RNA spiked in. The rearrangement links TRBV5-1 to TRBJ2-1, with D maybe TRBD2 (5 bases). Specimen: naive CD8+ T cells from blood, with Jurkat cell RNA spiked in. The subset was: FACS-sorted CD8+CD4-CCR7+CD45RA+ naive T cells. CDR3 sequence (DNA): TGCGCCAGCACCCTGGAGGCCGGTGAGCAGTTCTTC. Amino acid sequence: CASTLEAGEQFF.